This TCR beta chain was recorded in a study of control samples from healthy donors and cancer patients. The table came from immunoSEQ multiplex PCR; TCRdb's copy has only in-frame clones and leaves some out. Of fewer than 200,000 clones in the sample, 94% were seen once. CDR1 MNHEY and CDR2 SMNVEV come from the germline V gene (reference sequence). V was pared by 5 bases and J by 2 bases, with 3 bases of the junction left unmatched. This CDR3 comprises 14 residues. The sample taken for sequencing was PBMCs. The chain carries TRBV27 and TRBJ1-2; 9 bases are shared with TRBD1. The receptor's source is a man aged 60 to 75 with colorectal cancer. This CDR3 reads CASSPGQGNYGYTF. CDR3 bases: TGTGCCAGCAGTCCCGGACAGGGGAACTATGGCTACACCTTC.